The 27 T cell receptor beta chains presented below share a single source sample, sequenced in a study of blood T cell repertoires in COVID-19. TCRdb keeps only in-frame clones here, not all; method: immunoSEQ multiplex PCR. The table shows approximately 250,000 clones, with over 75% occurring only once. The sequenced sample was peripheral blood. The receptor set was obtained from a human donor in a cohort sampled during active COVID-19.

The V gene is TRBV29-1, the J gene TRBJ2-3; 8 bases match TRBD2. Trimming at V came to 7 bases and at J to 2 bases, leaving 14 bases not matched to a gene. Germline V CDR1 and CDR2: SQVTM, ANQGSEA. The CDR3 length is 16 residues. CDR3 protein: CSARVGAGANTDTQYF. The CDR3 DNA sequence: TGCAGCGCCCGGGTGGGAGCGGGAGCGAACACAGATACGCAGTATTTT.

The chain combines TRBV5-1 with TRBJ2-7; a possible D gene is TRBD2 (6 bases). V shed 4 bases and J shed 1 base, with 15 bases lying between them. Germline V gene lookup returns CDR1 SGHRS and CDR2 YFSETQ. This CDR3 has 15 amino acids. The CDR3 region is CASSAGLQGSYEQYF. The CDR3 DNA follows: TGCGCCAGCAGCGCGGGACTCCAAGGTTCCTACGAGCAGTACTTC.

This clone was seen only once. V usage is TRBV29-1 and J usage is TRBJ2-1, with D tentatively TRBD2 (6 bases). V lost 6 bases and J lost 3, with 21 bases in between. This CDR3 contains 16 residues. CDR1 SQVTM and CDR2 ANQGSEA come from the germline V gene. CDR3 bases: TGCAGCGTGGCCCCCGGGACTCCTTCCCACTACAATGAGCAGTTCTTC. It codes for CSVAPGTPSHYNEQFF.

The chain carries TRBV5-1 and TRBJ2-7, with 7 positions matching TRBD1. The CDR3 contains 14 residues. Germline loops: CDR1 SGHRS, CDR2 YFSETQ. V was clipped by 1 base and J by 3 bases; unmatched bases: 4. CDR3 DNA sequence: TGCGCCAGCAGCTTGTTCGGACAGGACTACGAGCAGTACTTC. It codes for CASSLFGQDYEQYF.

The rearrangement uses TRBV3-1 (or the pseudogene TRBV3-2) and TRBJ2-3, with 10 bases fitting TRBD2. The V and J ends lost 4 bases and 0 bases, in that order; junction bases with no gene match: 1. This CDR3 contains 15 residues. Germline CDR1 LGHDT, CDR2 YNNKEL (reference sequence). The CDR3 sequence is CASSPAGGSTDTQYF. CDR3 nucleotide sequence: TGTGCCAGCAGCCCAGCGGGGGGGAGCACAGATACGCAGTATTTT.

The genes are TRBV19 and TRBJ2-3; 12 nucleotides agree with TRBD2. Germline V lookup: CDR1 LNHDA, CDR2 SQIVND (reference sequence). The CDR3 totals 17 residues. J lost 4 bases, V lost 1 base, and 6 bases had no gene match. The CDR3 here is CASSIVLAGGPADTQYF. In DNA, the CDR3 is TGTGCCAGTAGTATAGTTCTAGCGGGGGGGCCCGCAGATACGCAGTATTTT.

The rearrangement links TRBV5-4 to TRBJ2-1, with 9 nucleotides matching TRBD2. The CDR3 extends over 17 amino acids. J was trimmed by 0 bases and V by 0 bases; bases with no gene match: 4. Germline V gene lookup returns CDR1 SGHNT and CDR2 YYREEE (reference sequence). In DNA, the CDR3 is TGTGCCAGCAGCTTGGAACTAGCGGGTAACTCCTACAATGAGCAGTTCTTC. Amino acids: CASSLELAGNSYNEQFF.

V usage is TRBV19 and J usage is TRBJ2-7; 8 bases line up with TRBD2. There are 16 residues in the CDR3. Germline V gene lookup returns CDR1 LNHDA and CDR2 SQIVND (reference sequence). V shed 5 bases, J shed 0 bases, and the junction held 9 bases outside the gene matches. The CDR3 nucleotides read TGTGCCAGTAGTCTCGCCGGGGGGGTCCTCTCCTACGAGCAGTACTTC. It encodes CASSLAGGVLSYEQYF.

This clone was counted once. The chain carries TRBV2 and TRBJ2-2, with a possible D match to TRBD1 (5 bases). The CDR3 loop spans 15 amino acids. Germline V gives CDR1 SNHLY, CDR2 FYNNEI. V was shortened by 2 bases and J by 4 bases, with 11 bases between the two germline ends. The CDR3 loop is CASSEQGRITGELFF. The DNA of the CDR3 is TGTGCCAGCAGTGAACAGGGCCGGATCACCGGGGAGCTGTTTTTT.

In its sample, this clone was seen many times. The V and J genes are TRBV6-6 and TRBJ2-7; perhaps TRBD2 as D (7 bases). The length of the CDR3 is 11 residues. Germline CDR1 is MNHNY and CDR2 is SVGAGI (reference sequence). V lost 6 bases and J 10 bases, leaving 13 bases between the germline ends. CDR3 sequence reads: CASSEGGEQYF. The CDR3 bases are TGTGCCAGCAGCGAAGGGGGGGAACAGTACTTC.

This chain links TRBV10-2 with TRBJ1-1; weak D call: TRBD1 (5 bases). The germline V gene has CDR1 WSHSY and CDR2 SAAADI. This CDR3 is 15 amino acids long. V shed 1 base and J shed 5 bases, with 14 bases lying between them. The CDR3 nucleotides are TGCGCCAGCAGTGAGTTGATAGGGGTAGGAACTGAAGCTTTCTTT. This sequence encodes CASSELIGVGTEAFF.

This sequence joins TRBV7-9 and TRBJ2-1; TRBD1 aligns across 8 bases. The CDR3 is 15 residues long. V gave up 5 bases and J gave up 5 bases; unmatched junction bases: 8. Germline CDR1 and CDR2: SEHNR and FQNEAQ (reference sequence). The CDR3 loop is CASSTWTGINNEQFF. The CDR3 nucleotides are TGTGCCAGCAGCACCTGGACAGGGATTAACAATGAGCAGTTCTTC.

With respect to this clone: One end of the junction is discordant with germline, which a read error may explain. This sequence joins TRBV10-2 and TRBJ1-3, with D possibly matching TRBD1 (5 bases). Germline CDR1 reads WSHSY; CDR2 reads SAAADI. The CDR3 is made up of 13 amino acids. The CDR3 is CASSEYPGSRTRF. In nucleotides, the CDR3 is TGCGCCAGCAGTGAGTACCCAGGGTCCCGAACCCGTTTT.

The chain has TRBV10-2 and TRBJ2-3; TRBD1 matches at 8 bases. The CDR3 spans 15 residues. Germline CDR1 and CDR2: WSHSY and SAAADI. Trimming at V came to 4 bases and at J to 6 bases, leaving 9 bases not matched to a gene. The CDR3 sequence: CASSVPDRVPDTQYF. In DNA, the CDR3 is TGCGCCAGCAGTGTCCCGGACAGGGTTCCTGATACGCAGTATTTT.

This chain joins TRBV15 and TRBJ2-5; D gene ambiguous. Germline values: CDR1 LNHNV, CDR2 YYDKDF (reference sequence). The CDR3 consists of 14 residues. Trimming stripped 7 bases from V and 1 base from J, with 13 bases between. The CDR3 region has the DNA TGTGCCACCAACCCCTCCGAGGCCCAAGAGACCCAGTACTTC. Its protein is CATNPSEAQETQYF.

This sequence joins TRBV10-3 and TRBJ1-5; unclear D gene. V dropped 4 bases and J dropped 3 bases, with 4 bases sitting between them. The CDR3 totals 12 residues. CDR1 is ENHRY and CDR2 is SYGVKD in the germline V gene. The DNA of the CDR3 is TGTGCCATCAGTGCCGTCAATCAGCCCCAGCATTTT. Its translation is CAISAVNQPQHF.

This clone was counted only a few times. The chain is built from TRBV7-9 and TRBJ1-5; TRBD1 might be the D (5 bases). The length of the CDR3 is 14 residues. Trimming shortened V by 0 bases and J by 5 bases, and 8 bases separated the two germline ends. CDR1 and CDR2 (germline): SEHNR, FQNEAQ (reference sequence). The CDR3 DNA sequence: TGTGCCAGCAGCTTAGCCGGACACGATCAGCCCCAGCATTTT. Translating gives CASSLAGHDQPQHF. The full variable domain, with the rest looked up from reference TRBV7-9 and TRBJ1-5, is DTGVSQNPRHKITKRGQNVTFRCDPISEHNRLYWYRQTLGQGPEFLTYFQNEAQLEKSRLLSDRFSAERPKGSFSTLEIQRTEQGDSAMYLCASSLAGHDQPQHFGDGTRLSIL.

The chain is built from TRBV2 and TRBJ1-6; D is possibly TRBD1 (5 bases). Trimming shortened V by 6 bases and J by 10 bases, and 16 bases separated the two germline ends. The CDR3 has 14 residues. Germline loops: CDR1 SNHLY, CDR2 FYNNEI. The CDR3 loop is CASSRVLLKSPLHF. DNA for the CDR3: TGTGCCAGCAGCAGGGTATTACTAAAGTCACCCCTCCACTTT.

The rearrangement links TRBV28 to TRBJ2-3; 10 nucleotides line up with TRBD2. The length of the CDR3 is 15 residues. Germline CDR1 MDHEN, CDR2 SYDVKM. Trimming cost V 6 bases and J 4 bases; bases outside gene matches: 7. In DNA form, the CDR3 reads TGTGCCAGCAGGCTACTAGCGGGGCCCCCAGATACGCAGTATTTT. Protein: CASRLLAGPPDTQYF.

This chain uses TRBV6-2 or TRBV6-3 with TRBJ1-6, with 7 bases fitting TRBD1. The V segment lost 6 bases and the J segment 4 bases; nucleotides outside the gene matches: 3. Germline CDR1 reads MNHEY; CDR2 reads SVGEGT. The CDR3 has 14 residues. CDR3 sequence (DNA): TGTGCCAGCAGCCGACAGGGATATAATTCACCCCTCCACTTT. It translates to CASSRQGYNSPLHF.

This chain uses TRBV5-8 with TRBJ1-1; D not resolved. Germline V gene data show CDR1 as SGHTS and CDR2 as YDEGEE. The CDR3 covers 14 residues. V was shortened by 0 bases and J by 3 bases, with 9 bases between the two germline ends. The CDR3 DNA is TGTGCCAGCAGCTTGGCCTCGAGGGACACTGAAGCTTTCTTT. Residues: CASSLASRDTEAFF.

This clone was seen only a few times. V is TRBV7-6 and J is TRBJ2-7; D not certain. V was pared by 5 bases and J by 0 bases, with 11 bases between. Germline values: CDR1 SGHVS, CDR2 FNYEAQ. This CDR3 has 14 amino acids. In DNA form, the CDR3 reads TGTGCCAGCAGCCCGGTGCCAAGCTCCTACGAGCAGTACTTC. It yields the protein CASSPVPSSYEQYF.

The chain recombines TRBV28 with TRBJ1-2; 8 positions agree with TRBD1. The CDR3 length is 16 residues. V lost 6 bases, J lost 6 bases, and 15 bases stayed unmatched. The germline gives CDR1 MDHEN, CDR2 SYDVKM. The CDR3 DNA sequence: TGTGCCAGCAGACTCACTTGGACAGGGACATGGCATGGCTACACCTTC. Translating it yields CASRLTWTGTWHGYTF.

The chain couples TRBV11-3 to TRBJ2-7; D perhaps matches TRBD1 (6 bases). CDR3 length: 13 amino acids. Germline-derived CDR1 and CDR2 are SGHNT and YENEEA. V was cut by 2 bases and J by 4 bases, with 9 bases left in between. Here the CDR3 reads CASSLNRDYEQYF. CDR3 coding DNA: TGTGCCAGCAGCTTAAACAGGGATTACGAGCAGTACTTC.

The chain carries TRBV19 and TRBJ1-1; tentatively, D is TRBD1 (5 bases). The CDR3 contains 13 residues. Trimming cost V 4 bases and J 1 base, with 7 bases left between them. The germline CDR1 and CDR2 sequences are LNHDA and SQIVND (reference sequence). Written as DNA, the CDR3 is TGTGCCAGTAGTACCACAGGGAACACTGAAGCTTTCTTT. Encoded protein: CASSTTGNTEAFF.

In nucleotides, the CDR3 is TGTGCCAGCAGCTTAGGTGACAGGGGCTCCTACGAGCAGTACTTC. Amino acids: CASSLGDRGSYEQYF. The chain joins TRBV7-8 to TRBJ2-7; 8 nucleotides agree with TRBD1. In germline, CDR1 is SGHVS, CDR2 FQNEAQ. Losses at the gene ends were 1 base for V and 0 bases for J; bases not matched to a gene: 2. The CDR3 has 15 amino acids.

With respect to this clone: At the DNA level, this CDR3 is encoded by other sequences in the same sample as well. The V call is TRBV6-2 or TRBV6-3, the J call TRBJ1-5, with D perhaps matching TRBD1 (6 bases). The germline V and J ends were trimmed by 2 bases and 4 bases, with 9 bases remaining between them. This CDR3 spans 14 amino acids. Germline values: CDR1 MNHEY, CDR2 SVGEGT. The CDR3 is CASSYPGQNQPQHF. CDR3 DNA: TGTGCCAGCAGTTACCCCGGACAGAATCAGCCCCAGCATTTT.